This T cell receptor (beta chain) is from a study of control samples from healthy donors and cancer patients (dated by TCRdb to 2020 to 2022). For CDR1 and CDR2, the germline V gene (reference sequence) lists MNHEY and SMNVEV. The cysteine opens and the phenylalanine closes a CDR3 of 15 amino acids. Just CDR3 DNA is preserved here, 45 bases in frame from base 1. Trimming leaves V shorter by 2 bases and J shorter by 4 bases, with the junction holding 8 bases beyond the gene matches. Comments on this clone: The clone's antigen remains unknown. No base-level quality is on record; no much larger clone is a single base apart.

The library came from the immunoSEQ multiplex PCR assay. TCRdb limited this immuneACCESS table to in-frame rearrangements with V and J called. A share of clones is missing; checked studies link under half to unresolved V genes, and the rest is unexplained. In this sample the table shows roughly 120,000 clones, 70% to 90% of which occur a single time. The ten largest clones take up more than 2.5% of the sample. The TCR was taken from a man aged 50 to 60 in good health. Input material: blood. Recombination linked TRBV27 to TRBJ2-7; 7 bases in between match TRBD1. The DNA is as follows: TGTGCCAGCAGTTTACAACAGGGGTTTTCTTACGAGCAGTACTTC. Translated, it reads CASSLQQGFSYEQYF.